This T cell receptor beta chain was retrieved from a study of cytomegalovirus exposure and HLA in healthy donors. V shed 1 base and J 5 bases; nucleotides not matched to a gene: 4. This CDR3 comprises 16 residues. CDR1 and CDR2 (germline): SGHTA, FQGTGA. Both 60 Vbeta primers and 13 Jbeta primers went into the PCR. Measured with immunoSEQ multiplex PCR; TCRdb has only the in-frame clones, and not every one. The table includes about 110,000 clones, 73% detected once. On this clone itself: Its antigen is not known.

Study-wide points: According to the study, roughly 160 TCR beta chains were cytomegalovirus-associated. Based on reports, TCR beta sequences accurately predicted HLA-A and HLA-B alleles for most subjects. In an earlier analysis, most TCR beta V segments were productive about 90% or about 30% of the time. There were a few CMV-associated chains whose specificity for CMV antigens was confirmed in vitro.

Sequencing was performed on PBMCs. The rearrangement uses TRBV7-3 and TRBJ2-1; 11 bases align to TRBD2. This sequence originates from a man under 40 in good health and CMV-seronegative. CDR3 region: CASSLKGLAVNNEQFF. The CDR3 DNA reads as TGTGCCAGCAGCTTAAAGGGACTAGCGGTGAACAATGAGCAGTTCTTC.